Given below is one T cell receptor beta chain in context. The sample originates from a study of blood T cell repertoires in COVID-19. The overall study: The study drew acute and convalescent COVID-19 samples from the United States, Italy and Spain. T cells, B-cell-depleted T cells, or PBMCs supplied cDNA or gDNA.

The CDR3 spans 18 residues. The germline CDR1 and CDR2 sequences are LGHNA and YNFKEQ. V dropped 4 bases and J dropped 4; count of bases not matched to a gene: 19. TCRdb's table, derived via immunoSEQ multiplex PCR, lists solely in-frame clones and lacks some. The sample holds 45,000 to 50,000 clones; around 85% are singletons and the top ten take over 4.5%. The sample consisted of peripheral blood. This clonotype was sampled from a woman aged 60-75 years with acute or convalescent COVID-19. The gene calls are TRBV4-2 and TRBJ2-7, with 7 nucleotides matching TRBD2. CDR3 amino acids: CASSRDRDYGTLAYEQYF. CDR3 sequence (DNA): TGTGCCAGCAGCCGCGACCGGGACTATGGCACGCTCGCTTACGAGCAGTACTTC.